This T cell receptor (beta chain) was captured by sequencing in a study of T cells in Graves' hyperthyroidism and ophthalmopathy (dated by TCRdb to about 2019). About the investigation overall: Peripheral blood samples were taken at the time of initial diagnosis, prior to any treatment. A discovery cohort of about 100 patients, about 43 with Graves' ophthalmopathy and about 58 with stable Graves' hyperthyroidism, was used to find distinguishing TCR V-J signatures. Whether ophthalmopathy could be predicted prospectively was tested in an independent validation cohort made up of some 20 hyperthyroidism patients plus 17 patients who later progressed to ophthalmopathy. For training and testing, the 100 or so patients in the discovery cohort were randomly divided in a 7:3 ratio. The study also compared thyroid tissue and blood T-cell repertoires from five or six Graves' hyperthyroidism patients. Following sampling, methimazole starting at 30 mg daily was given to hyperthyroidism patients, and high-dose intravenous methylprednisolone was given to ophthalmopathy patients. The paper describes TCR Vbeta CDR3 sequencing of some 130 peripheral blood samples, made up of 43 ophthalmopathy patients, over 70 hyperthyroidism patients and 17 progressor patients. The full study reports these points: In validation, progression to ophthalmopathy was predicted by the model with around 70% sensitivity and roughly 72% specificity, a median of approximately 6.5 months before onset. Blood samples also contained most of the expanded thyroid clonotypes (frequency above 0.001), which suggests that blood repertoires may reflect thyroid immune responses. A model built on a 13 V-J signature distinguished ophthalmopathy from stable hyperthyroidism, reaching around 90% sensitivity and 81.08% specificity in cross-validation and 80%/75% in testing. Sample size was not statistically predetermined, and blinding of investigators to group allocation was not performed.

Looking up the germline V gene yields CDR1 MDHEN and CDR2 SYDVKM. Trimmed from V: 3 bases; trimmed from J: 5 bases; junction bases lacking a gene match: 9. The CDR3, cysteine through phenylalanine, is 15 amino acids long. Only the CDR3 DNA stays, 45 bases, in frame from base 1. This clonotype was recorded many times. The antigen it binds to is not known. No much larger clone is present one base from it, and per-base qualities are unavailable. The TCR beta CDR3 regions were amplified from the RNA transcripts. The first round of RT-PCR for the TCR CDR3 was performed with the HTBI primer set and the Qiagen OneStep RT-PCR kit. The libraries were constructed in a second round of multiplex PCR and then size-selected and purified. Sequencing of the libraries was done on an Illumina HiSeq2000 using paired-end 100 bp reads. From the authors' description of their analysis: SOAPnuke was used to process the raw data, removing reads that contained adapters or uncalled bases, had a mean Phred below 15, or lacked an exact match to the constant primer or identifier. High-quality paired reads were merged using COPE v1.2.5, and each unique nucleotide sequence was defined as a clonotype. MiTCR v1.1 was used to align the clonotypes against IMGT TRBV, TRBD and TRBJ reference segments. Analysis was restricted to V-J combinations with a frequency above 0.0001, which covered 98% to 99.2% of repertoires. A TCS score was defined as the ratio of F50 (clonal expansion) to E x V (chaos), with BLOSUM62-based TCRdist applied between CDR3 peptides within each V-J. Welch's t-statistics and random forest reduced around 520 V-J features to fewer than 15, which were used in a naive Bayes classifier (R e1071). TCRdb itself trimmed the public reads at Q25 with fastp, ran MiXCR and retained productive beta chains. Identical CDR3 protein sequences are pooled into one entry, listed with their most common genes and DNA. V and J calls and clone size were set by TCRdb, not the authors. In all, the sample holds approximately 590,000 distinct CDR3 sequences, and approximately 15% of those were seen once. The ten most abundant clones make up approximately 7.4% of the sample.

A patient counted as having stable Graves' hyperthyroidism if no progression to ophthalmopathy occurred over 18 months of follow-up. The hyperthyroidism patients were between 18 and 65 years old and newly diagnosed, with a disease duration of less than 2 months. Patients with uncontrolled infections, other autoimmune diseases, pregnancy or lactation were excluded. Diagnoses were established on the basis of clinical symptoms, serum thyroxine and TRAb, thyroid ultrasound, and orbital computed tomography. Ficoll-Paque density gradient centrifugation was used to isolate PBMCs from under 11 ml of fresh peripheral blood. Total RNA was extracted using Trizol reagent, and RNA quality was assessed on an Agilent 2100 Bioanalyzer.

Recombination joined TRBV28 with TRBJ2-7; TRBD2 matches 8 bases in the middle. The sample taken for sequencing was blood. This sequence originates from a woman under 40 with Graves' hyperthyroidism. The DNA is TGTGCCAGCAGTTTCGTCCAGCGGGAGAAAAACGAGCAGTACTTC. This sequence encodes CASSFVQREKNEQYF.